This record concerns one T cell receptor beta chain sequence. The data derive from a study of blood T cell repertoires in COVID-19. Study-wide background: Specimens from acute and convalescent COVID-19 originated in the United States, Italy and Spain. Sample material is recorded as cDNA or gDNA derived from T cells, B-cell-depleted T cells, or PBMCs.

Method: immunoSEQ multiplex PCR; TCRdb's copy keeps in-frame clones and lacks some. In the table there are 140,000 to 150,000 clones, around 90% of which are singletons. Germline values: CDR1 SGHAT, CDR2 FQNNGV. With V trimmed by 1 base and J by 1 base, 7 bases remained unmatched. The CDR3 contains 19 residues. The source of this sequence is a woman aged 45-65 years with acute or convalescent COVID-19. The sequencing input was peripheral blood. V gene TRBV11-2 combines with J gene TRBJ2-2; 12 bases match TRBD2. The CDR3 spells CASSLAPSGRAQNTGELFF. The CDR3 coding sequence is TGTGCCAGCAGCTTAGCGCCTAGCGGGAGGGCCCAGAACACCGGGGAGCTGTTTTTT.